This record concerns one TCR beta chain sequence. Its cognate antigen is unknown. RNA transcripts were the template for amplifying TCR beta CDR3 regions. Carried out on the TCR CDR3, a first-round RT-PCR used the HTBI primer set. TCRdb processed the multiplex PCR reads anew with MiXCR; each CDR3 protein has one entry. The repertoire holds about 130,000 distinct CDR3 sequences, 22% seen once, with about 67% in the top ten. This record comes from a study of T cells in Graves' hyperthyroidism and ophthalmopathy. Thyroid ultrasound and orbital computed tomography, with clinical symptoms and serum thyroxine and TRAb, informed diagnoses. There are 14 residues in the CDR3. Germline V gene data show CDR1 as KGHDR and CDR2 as SFDVKD. The V end was cut by 4 bases, the J end by 2 bases, with 10 bases between. Study conclusions and caveats: Most thyroid clonotypes with frequency above 0.001 were detected in blood.

This chain joins TRBV24-1 and TRBJ1-2; D not resolved. Sequenced material: blood. The receptor was isolated from a woman aged 50 to 65 with Graves' hyperthyroidism that later progressed to Graves' ophthalmopathy. This chain's CDR3 is CATSDRDKNYGYTF. The DNA for the CDR3 is TGTGCCACCAGTGACCGCGATAAGAACTATGGCTACACCTTC.